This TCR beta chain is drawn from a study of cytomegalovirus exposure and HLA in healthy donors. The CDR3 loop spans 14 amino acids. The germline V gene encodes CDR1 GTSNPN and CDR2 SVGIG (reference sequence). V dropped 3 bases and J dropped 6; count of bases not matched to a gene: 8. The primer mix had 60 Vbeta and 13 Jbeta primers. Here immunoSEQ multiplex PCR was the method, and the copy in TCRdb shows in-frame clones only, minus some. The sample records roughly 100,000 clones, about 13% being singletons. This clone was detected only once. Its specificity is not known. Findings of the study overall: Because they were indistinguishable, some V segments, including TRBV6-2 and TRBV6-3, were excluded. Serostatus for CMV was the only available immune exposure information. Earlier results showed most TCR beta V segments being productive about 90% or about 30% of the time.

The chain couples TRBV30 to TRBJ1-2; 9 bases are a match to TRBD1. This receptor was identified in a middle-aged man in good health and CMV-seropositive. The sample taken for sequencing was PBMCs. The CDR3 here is CAWSKGQGIDGYTF. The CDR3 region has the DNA TGTGCCTGGAGCAAGGGACAGGGTATCGATGGCTACACCTTC.